The present TCR beta chain was sequenced within a study of T cells after yellow fever vaccination. Study outcomes and limitations: After the booster, nearly 98% of CD4 and approximately 87% of CD8 primary-response clones were re-detected. The secondary response was weaker, and its peak arrived faster, on day 5 versus 15.

The CDR3 consists of 15 residues. Germline V gene sequence: CDR1 MGHRA, CDR2 YSYEKL. The ends lost 1 base at V and 4 bases at J; junction bases unmatched: 3. TCRdb used MiXCR to reprocess the 5' RACE reads, holding one entry per CDR3 protein. The table shows roughly 50,000 distinct CDR3 sequences, with less than 9% occurring only once. This clonotype was detected many times. Antigen specificity is unknown. This receptor was taken from a man younger than 35 who received the YFV17D yellow fever vaccine. This chain joins TRBV4-1 and TRBJ2-1, with 8 bases fitting TRBD2. The source material was CD8+ T cells sorted from PBMCs, sampled roughly 14 days after the first yellow fever vaccination. In DNA form, the CDR3 reads TGCGCCAGCAGCCAAGTAGCGGGGCTGTACAATGAGCAGTTCTTC. Translated, it gives CASSQVAGLYNEQFF.